This T cell receptor (beta chain) appears in the sequencing data of a study of T cells in Graves' hyperthyroidism and ophthalmopathy. Each diagnosis drew on symptoms, thyroxine, TRAb, thyroid ultrasound and orbital computed tomography findings. The source of the PBMCs was over 8.5 ml of fresh peripheral blood. There were TCR beta CDR3 regions amplified from RNA transcripts. First-round RT-PCR targeting the TCR CDR3 was performed with the HTBI primer set. TCRdb re-analysed the multiplex PCR reads in MiXCR, keeping a single row per CDR3 protein. The data contain around 300,000 distinct CDR3 sequences, about 20% of them singletons. In its sample, this clonotype was seen many times. Its specificity is unknown. One end of the junction varies from germline; a read error may be responsible. Overall study results and limits: Before onset, ophthalmopathy was predicted by the model a median around 6 months earlier. Among thyroid clonotypes expanded above 0.001, most also appeared in blood.

The sample taken for sequencing was blood. The receptor comes from a man younger than 45 with Graves' ophthalmopathy.

This CDR3 reads CASSIAGDRLREQYF. CDR3 sequence (DNA): TGTGCCAGCAGTATAGCGGGAGATCGGCTGAGGGAGCAGTACTTC. V and J are TRBV12-3 or TRBV12-4 and TRBJ2-7, with 9 positions matching TRBD2. The CDR3 contains 15 residues.